These T cell receptor beta chains were read from a single sample in a study of shared clonotypes between healthy human individuals. Libraries were prepared by immunoSEQ multiplex PCR; TCRdb keeps only in-frame clonotypes and omits some of them. The sample gives 550,000 to 850,000 clones, around 67% of which show up once; over 1.5% is in the top ten. The sequencing input was memory CD4+ T cells sorted from blood. Every receptor here comes from a woman aged 25-40 years in good health. The CDR3 runs from the conserved cysteine through the conserved F or W. The D gene is left open where the match is weak. The size field is filled for only some rows; it gives once, few, many or a size class.

clone_size,d_call,v_call,j_call,cdr3_aa,cdr3_nt
NA,TRBD1,TRBV19,TRBJ2-6,CVSSQGQGLISGANVLTF,TGTGTCAGTAGTCAGGGACAGGGGCTTATCTCTGGGGCCAACGTCCTGACTTTC
NA,TRBD1,TRBV6-6,TRBJ1-1,CAITKNSGTVNTEAFF,TGTGCCATTACAAAAAACAGTGGGACAGTGAACACTGAAGCTTTCTTT
few,NA,TRBV4-1,TRBJ2-1,CASSRRQGGYEGNEQFF,TGCGCCAGCAGCCGCAGACAGGGAGGGTATGAGGGCAATGAGCAGTTCTTC
NA,NA,TRBV19,TRBJ1-1,CASTVTGDTEAFF,TGTGCCAGTACTGTGACAGGAGATACTGAAGCTTTCTTT
NA,NA,TRBV10-3,TRBJ2-2,CAIRGNTGELFF,TGTGCCATCAGGGGAAACACCGGGGAGCTGTTTTTT
NA,TRBD2,TRBV6-1,TRBJ2-7,CASIAGLPTYEQYF,TGTGCCAGCATCGCGGGACTACCGACCTACGAGCAGTACTTC
NA,TRBD2,TRBV30,TRBJ2-2,CAWRLAGAGELFF,TGTGCCTGGAGGCTAGCGGGAGCCGGGGAGCTGTTTTTT
once,TRBD1,TRBV29-1,TRBJ1-2,CSAGQGLPGYTF,TGCAGCGCCGGACAGGGTCTCCCTGGCTACACCTTC
NA,TRBD1,TRBV10-1,TRBJ2-2,CASRQGLSTGELFF,TGCGCCAGCAGACAGGGGTTAAGCACCGGGGAGCTGTTTTTT
NA,TRBD2,TRBV10-2,TRBJ2-7,CASKGLAGGSYEQYF,TGCGCCAGCAAGGGACTAGCGGGAGGCTCCTACGAGCAGTACTTC
once,NA,TRBV7-8,TRBJ2-2,CASSLDHTGELFF,TGTGCCAGCAGCTTAGACCACACCGGGGAGCTGTTTTTT
few,TRBD2,TRBV19,TRBJ2-3,CASTWGLAGGPETQYF,TGTGCCAGTACCTGGGGACTAGCGGGAGGGCCAGAAACGCAGTATTTT
NA,NA,TRBV6-5,TRBJ2-7,CASSEVGYYEQYF,TGTGCCAGCAGTGAAGTTGGGTACTACGAGCAGTACTTC
few,TRBD2,TRBV7-2,TRBJ2-5,CASSWGRAWETQYF,TGTGCCAGCAGTTGGGGGAGGGCTTGGGAGACCCAGTACTTC
NA,NA,TRBV11-3,TRBJ2-2,CASSPTSGWMATGELFF,TGTGCCAGCAGCCCCACCTCGGGGTGGATGGCCACCGGGGAGCTGTTTTTT
NA,TRBD1,TRBV28,TRBJ1-3,CASSQTGGSGNTIYF,TGTGCCAGCAGTCAGACAGGGGGGTCTGGAAACACCATATATTTT
few,NA,TRBV29-1,TRBJ2-5,CSGKGETQYF,TGCAGCGGGAAAGGGGAGACCCAGTACTTC
NA,NA,TRBV28,TRBJ1-5,CAGGPNGALREPQHF,TGTGCCGGGGGACCGAACGGGGCCCTCCGGGAGCCCCAGCATTTT
NA,NA,TRBV28,TRBJ1-5,CASSFEEYSNQPQHF,TGTGCCAGCAGTTTTGAGGAATATAGCAATCAGCCCCAGCATTTT
many,TRBD2,TRBV11-1,TRBJ2-1,CASSAPGLASPQFF,TGTGCCAGCAGCGCTCCGGGACTAGCGAGCCCGCAGTTCTTC
NA,NA,TRBV29-1,TRBJ2-3,CSVRNRVDTDTQYF,TGCAGCGTTCGGAACAGGGTAGACACAGATACGCAGTATTTT
NA,TRBD2,TRBV19,TRBJ2-1,CASSFEAGYNEQFF,TGTGCCAGTAGTTTTGAAGCGGGATACAATGAGCAGTTCTTC
NA,NA,TRBV19,TRBJ2-7,CATNQWNSGEQYF,TGTGCCACGAATCAATGGAACTCCGGAGAGCAGTACTTC
once,TRBD2,TRBV4-1,TRBJ2-7,CASSHGLAGRSYEQYF,TGCGCCAGCAGTCACGGACTAGCGGGGCGCTCCTACGAGCAGTACTTC
many,TRBD1,TRBV2,TRBJ2-5,CASNQDRNQETQYF,TGTGCCAGCAATCAGGACAGGAACCAAGAGACCCAGTACTTC
once,TRBD2,TRBV28,TRBJ2-3,CASSLRTSGGDTQYF,TGTGCCAGCAGTCTCCGGACTAGCGGAGGGGATACGCAGTATTTT
NA,NA,TRBV15,TRBJ2-5,CATSRTRSYQETQYF,TGTGCCACCAGCAGGACTCGGAGTTACCAAGAGACCCAGTACTTC
few,NA,TRBV2,TRBJ2-5,CASNQVRETQYF,TGTGCCAGCAATCAGGTCCGGGAGACCCAGTACTTC
NA,NA,TRBV28,TRBJ1-2,CASSRGLNYGYTF,TGTGCCAGCAGTCGGGGGCTTAACTATGGCTACACCTTC
few,TRBD2,TRBV29-1,TRBJ2-5,CSARLAVETQYF,TGCAGCGCCAGACTAGCGGTGGAGACCCAGTACTTC
NA,TRBD1,TRBV2,TRBJ1-1,CASTRDSGGTEAFF,TGTGCCAGCACCCGGGACAGCGGTGGTACTGAAGCTTTCTTT
NA,NA,TRBV5-4,TRBJ1-1,CASSSKTGGGRTEAFF,TGTGCCAGCAGTTCGAAGACGGGGGGCGGAAGGACTGAAGCTTTCTTT
NA,NA,TRBV30,TRBJ2-5,CAYSTEVPETQYF,TGTGCCTATTCGACAGAGGTACCCGAGACCCAGTACTTC
NA,TRBD2,TRBV28,TRBJ2-2,CASSPGGLAGRGTGELFF,TGTGCCAGCAGCCCAGGAGGGCTAGCGGGACGCGGCACCGGGGAGCTGTTTTTT
NA,NA,TRBV11-2,TRBJ2-5,CASSLGAGAEETQYF,TGTGCCAGCAGCTTGGGGGCGGGAGCTGAAGAGACCCAGTACTTC
few,TRBD1,TRBV2,TRBJ1-1,CASSPSIGTGGEAFF,TGTGCCAGCAGTCCATCCATCGGGACAGGGGGAGAAGCTTTCTTT
once,NA,TRBV30,TRBJ2-1,CAWSASEYNEQFF,TGTGCCTGGAGCGCCAGCGAGTACAATGAGCAGTTCTTC
NA,NA,TRBV23-1,TRBJ2-3,CASLPGLGADTQYF,TGCGCCAGCTTGCCGGGGTTGGGAGCAGATACGCAGTATTTT
NA,NA,TRBV14,TRBJ2-3,CASSQARTQYF,TGTGCCAGCAGCCAAGCCCGTACGCAGTATTTT